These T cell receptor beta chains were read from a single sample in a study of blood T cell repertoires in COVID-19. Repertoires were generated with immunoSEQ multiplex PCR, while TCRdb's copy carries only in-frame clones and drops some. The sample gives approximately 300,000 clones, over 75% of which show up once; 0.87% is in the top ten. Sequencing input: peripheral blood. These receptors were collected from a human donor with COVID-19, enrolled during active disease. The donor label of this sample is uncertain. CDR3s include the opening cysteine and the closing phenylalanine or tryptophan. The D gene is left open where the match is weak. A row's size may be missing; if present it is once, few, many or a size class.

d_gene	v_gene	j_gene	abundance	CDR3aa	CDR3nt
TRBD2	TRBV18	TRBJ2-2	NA	CASSPLGLAGPGELFF	TGTGCCAGCTCACCCCTGGGACTAGCGGGGCCCGGGGAGCTGTTTTTT
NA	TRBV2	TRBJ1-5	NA	CASSGTFSNQPQHF	TGTGCCAGCAGCGGGACATTTAGCAATCAGCCCCAGCATTTT
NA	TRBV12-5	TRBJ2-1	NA	CASGRLSGSLYNEQFF	TGTGCTAGTGGGCGCCTCAGCGGCTCTCTTTACAATGAGCAGTTCTTC
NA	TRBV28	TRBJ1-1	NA	CASSPTGTPNTEAFF	TGTGCCAGCAGTCCCACCGGGACTCCCAACACTGAAGCTTTCTTT
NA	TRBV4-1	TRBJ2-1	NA	CASSQEDWNNEQFF	TGCGCCAGCAGCCAAGAGGACTGGAACAATGAGCAGTTCTTC
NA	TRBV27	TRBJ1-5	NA	CASSLRQGSYSNQPQHF	TGTGCCAGCAGTTTAAGGCAGGGGTCATATAGCAATCAGCCCCAGCATTTT
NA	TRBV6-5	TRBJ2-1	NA	CASRPGSYNEQFF	TGTGCCTCAAGGCCGGGCTCCTACAATGAGCAGTTCTTC
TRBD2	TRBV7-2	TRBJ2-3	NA	CASSLSSGDPTDTQYF	TGTGCCAGCAGCTTGTCGAGCGGGGACCCCACAGATACGCAGTATTTT
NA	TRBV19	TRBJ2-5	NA	CASSKGVQETQYF	TGTGCCAGTAGTAAGGGGGTACAAGAGACCCAGTACTTC
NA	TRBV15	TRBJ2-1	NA	CATSRSSYNEQFF	TGTGCCACCAGCCGGAGCTCCTACAATGAGCAGTTCTTC
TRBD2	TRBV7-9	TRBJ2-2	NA	CASSRPTSALTGELFF	TGTGCCAGCAGCCGTCCGACTAGCGCATTGACCGGGGAGCTGTTTTTT
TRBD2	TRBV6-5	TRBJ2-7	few	CASRLAAPYEQYF	TGTGCCAGCAGACTAGCGGCACCCTACGAGCAGTACTTC
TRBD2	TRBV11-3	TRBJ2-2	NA	CASSLSGGSGELFF	TGTGCCAGCAGCTTATCGGGGGGTTCCGGGGAGCTGTTTTTT
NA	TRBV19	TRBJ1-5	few	CASSGTRDQPQHF	TGTGCCAGTAGTGGGACAAGGGATCAGCCCCAGCATTTT
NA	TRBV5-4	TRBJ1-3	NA	CASSLGTPSGNTIYF	TGTGCCAGCAGCTTGGGGACTCCGTCTGGAAACACCATATATTTT
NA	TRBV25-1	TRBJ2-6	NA	CASSPTGGANVLTF	TGTGCCAGCAGTCCAACGGGGGGGGCCAACGTCCTGACTTTC
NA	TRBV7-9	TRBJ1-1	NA	CASSPLTGIGTEAFF	TGTGCCAGCAGCCCCTTGACAGGAATAGGCACTGAAGCTTTCTTT
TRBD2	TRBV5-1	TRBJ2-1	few	CASSPSSGSTYNEQFF	TGCGCCAGCAGCCCCTCTAGCGGGAGTACTTACAATGAGCAGTTCTTC
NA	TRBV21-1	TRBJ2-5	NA	CASSKARLQYGGLWAQYF	TGTGCCAGCAGCAAAGCGAGGCTGCAGTACGGGGGTTTATGGGCCCAGTACTTC
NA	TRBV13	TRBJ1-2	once	CASSLGRRGGYTF	TGTGCCAGCAGCTTAGGACGCCGCGGTGGCTACACCTTC
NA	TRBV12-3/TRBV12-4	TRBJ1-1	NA	CASRRTVNTEAFF	TGTGCCAGCAGGCGGACAGTGAACACTGAAGCTTTCTTT
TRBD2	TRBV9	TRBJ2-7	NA	CASSARLAGDEQYF	TGTGCCAGCAGCGCTCGACTAGCGGGAGACGAGCAGTACTTC
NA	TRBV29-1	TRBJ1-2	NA	CSVEWGRSGYTF	TGCAGCGTTGAATGGGGCAGGAGTGGCTACACCTTC
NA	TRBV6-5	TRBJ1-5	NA	CASRLELNQPQHF	TGTGCCAGCAGGCTGGAGCTCAATCAGCCCCAGCATTTT
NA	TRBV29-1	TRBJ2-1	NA	CSVARISYNEQFF	TGCAGCGTTGCGAGGATCTCCTACAATGAGCAGTTCTTC
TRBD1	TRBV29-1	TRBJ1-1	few	CSVGDSYYTEAFF	TGCAGCGTTGGGGACAGCTACTACACTGAAGCTTTCTTT
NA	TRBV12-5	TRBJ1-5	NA	CASGLSNNQPQHF	TGTGCTAGTGGCCTTAGCAACAATCAGCCCCAGCATTTT
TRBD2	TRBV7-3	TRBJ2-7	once	CASSVSGTSDPYEQYF	TGTGCCAGCAGCGTGTCCGGGACTAGCGATCCCTACGAGCAGTACTTC
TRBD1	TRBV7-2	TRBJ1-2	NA	CASGLRQGAWGYTF	TGTGCCAGCGGCCTTAGACAGGGGGCTTGGGGCTACACCTTC
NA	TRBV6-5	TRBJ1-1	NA	CASRREGLGTEAFF	TGTGCCAGCAGGAGGGAGGGACTGGGCACTGAAGCTTTCTTT
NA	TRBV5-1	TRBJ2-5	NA	CASSPGVGETQYF	TGCGCCAGCAGTCCCGGAGTTGGGGAGACCCAGTACTTC
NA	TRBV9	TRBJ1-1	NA	CASSSQPHGATVGFF	TGTGCCAGCAGCTCGCAGCCTCATGGGGCCACGGTCGGTTTCTTT
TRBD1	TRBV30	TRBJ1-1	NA	CAWSVRGRGAPNTEAFF	TGTGCCTGGAGTGTACGGGGCAGGGGGGCACCAAACACTGAAGCTTTCTTT
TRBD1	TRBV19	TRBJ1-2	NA	CASSIAGTGVFYGYTF	TGTGCCAGTAGTATAGCGGGGACAGGGGTCTTCTATGGCTACACCTTC
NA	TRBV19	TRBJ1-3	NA	CASSIEDSTGNTIYF	TGTGCCAGTAGTATAGAGGACAGTACTGGAAACACCATATATTTT
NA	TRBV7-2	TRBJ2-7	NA	CASSLVGSSSYEQYF	TGTGCCAGCAGCTTAGTCGGGTCAAGCTCCTACGAGCAGTACTTC
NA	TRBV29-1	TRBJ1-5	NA	CSVGGGDNQPQHF	TGCAGCGTGGGGGGGGGAGACAATCAGCCCCAGCATTTT
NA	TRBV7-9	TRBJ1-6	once	CASSLWSSYNSPLHF	TGTGCCAGCAGTCTATGGAGCTCCTATAATTCACCCCTCCACTTT
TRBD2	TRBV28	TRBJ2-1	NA	CASTTYPSGNPSNEQFF	TGTGCCAGCACAACATACCCTAGCGGGAATCCATCCAATGAGCAGTTCTTC
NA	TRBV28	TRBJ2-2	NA	CASSVWTGFTGELFF	TGTGCCAGCAGTGTATGGACGGGATTCACCGGGGAGCTGTTTTTT
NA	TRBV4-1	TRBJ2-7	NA	CASSQVGFGEQYF	TGCGCCAGCAGCCAAGTGGGCTTCGGAGAGCAGTACTTC
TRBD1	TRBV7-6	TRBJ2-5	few	CASSLNLGQGVQETQYF	TGTGCCAGCAGCTTAAATCTTGGACAGGGCGTCCAAGAGACCCAGTACTTC
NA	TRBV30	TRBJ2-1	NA	CAWLQASGVNEQFF	TGTGCCTGGCTACAGGCGTCCGGAGTCAATGAGCAGTTCTTC
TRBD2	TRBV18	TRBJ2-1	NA	CASSPRSSGRENEQFF	TGTGCCAGCTCACCGAGGTCTAGCGGGAGGGAAAATGAGCAGTTCTTC
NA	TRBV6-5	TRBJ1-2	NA	CASSYSRTSYGYTF	TGTGCCAGCAGTTACTCGAGGACAAGTTATGGCTACACCTTC
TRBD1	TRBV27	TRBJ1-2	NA	CASRPDRDYGYTF	TGTGCCAGCAGGCCCGACAGGGACTATGGCTACACCTTC
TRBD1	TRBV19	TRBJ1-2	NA	CASSPDRGRGYTF	TGTGCCAGTAGCCCCGACAGGGGCCGGGGCTACACCTTC
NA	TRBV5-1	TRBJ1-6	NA	CASSLPGGPLHF	TGCGCCAGCAGCTTGCCCGGGGGACCCCTCCACTTT